This TCR beta chain originates from a study of T cell changes during pregnancy in multiple sclerosis. This table comes from immunoSEQ multiplex PCR, and its TCRdb copy is limited to in-frame clones, with some not included. In the table there are about 60,000 clones, roughly 91% of which are singletons. The CDR3 is 13 amino acids. V was shortened by 4 bases and J by 8 bases, with 10 bases between the two germline ends. From germline, CDR1 is SGHDT and CDR2 YYEEEE. This sequence was found in a female donor with multiple sclerosis, enrolled in a pregnancy study. The chain is built from TRBV5-6 and TRBJ1-6; tentatively, D is TRBD1 (6 bases). The sequencing here drew on peripheral blood, taken before pregnancy. As DNA, the CDR3 is TGTGCCAGCAGCGACAGGTGGGATTCACCCCTCCACTTT. Its protein is CASSDRWDSPLHF.